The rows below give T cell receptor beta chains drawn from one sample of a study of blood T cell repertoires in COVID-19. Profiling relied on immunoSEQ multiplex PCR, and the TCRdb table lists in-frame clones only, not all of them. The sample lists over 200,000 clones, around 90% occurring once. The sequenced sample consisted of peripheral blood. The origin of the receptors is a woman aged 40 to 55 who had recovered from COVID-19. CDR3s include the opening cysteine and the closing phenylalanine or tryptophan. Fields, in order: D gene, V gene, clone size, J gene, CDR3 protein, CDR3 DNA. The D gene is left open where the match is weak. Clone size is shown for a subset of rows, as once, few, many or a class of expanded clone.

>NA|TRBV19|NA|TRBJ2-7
CASRISGFSYEQYF
TGTGCCAGTAGAATATCAGGGTTTTCCTACGAGCAGTACTTC
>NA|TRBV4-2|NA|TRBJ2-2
CASSQDGVLSNTGELFF
TGTGCCAGCAGCCAAGATGGAGTCCTTTCGAACACCGGGGAGCTGTTTTTT
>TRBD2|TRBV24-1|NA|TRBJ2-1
CATSEPSGRASYNEQFF
TGTGCCACCAGTGAGCCTAGCGGGAGGGCCTCCTACAATGAGCAGTTCTTC
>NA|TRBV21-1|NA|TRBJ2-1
CASSKALGGGPYNEQFF
TGTGCCAGCAGCAAAGCGCTGGGCGGGGGGCCCTACAATGAGCAGTTCTTC
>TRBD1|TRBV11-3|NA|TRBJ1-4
CASSAGQAGKLFF
TGTGCCAGCAGCGCCGGACAGGCGGGGAAACTGTTTTTT
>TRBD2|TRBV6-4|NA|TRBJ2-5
CASRVAGQETQYF
TGTGCCAGCAGGGTAGCGGGGCAAGAGACCCAGTACTTC
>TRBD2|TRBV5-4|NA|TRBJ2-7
CASSWGGDSYEQYF
TGTGCCAGCAGCTGGGGGGGAGACTCCTACGAGCAGTACTTC
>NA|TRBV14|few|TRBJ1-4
CASSHQGTRAGKLFF
TGTGCCAGCAGCCACCAAGGCACAAGGGCGGGAAAACTGTTTTTT
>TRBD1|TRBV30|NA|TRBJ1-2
CASSGGQGGGYTF
TGTGCCTCGTCAGGGGGGCAGGGTGGTGGCTACACCTTC
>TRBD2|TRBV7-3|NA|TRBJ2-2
CASSLIAGGPGELFF
TGTGCCAGCAGCTTGATAGCGGGAGGGCCCGGGGAGCTGTTTTTT
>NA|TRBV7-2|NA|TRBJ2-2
CASSYWEARFGELFF
TGTGCCAGCAGCTACTGGGAGGCGCGTTTCGGGGAGCTGTTTTTT
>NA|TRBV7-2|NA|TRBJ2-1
CASGQTGTLLYNEQFF
TGTGCCAGCGGCCAAACAGGGACACTATTGTACAATGAGCAGTTCTTC
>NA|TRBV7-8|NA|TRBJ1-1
CASSPDPGGAFF
TGTGCCAGCAGCCCCGACCCGGGGGGGGCTTTCTTT
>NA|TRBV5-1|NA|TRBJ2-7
CASTRGGDPYEQYF
TGCGCCAGCACCCGAGGGGGGGACCCCTACGAGCAGTACTTC
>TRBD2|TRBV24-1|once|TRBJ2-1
CATSGLPLAGGANEQFF
TGTGCCACCAGTGGATTGCCCCTAGCGGGAGGTGCCAATGAGCAGTTCTTC
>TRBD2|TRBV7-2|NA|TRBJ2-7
CASSLGGLAGPLEQYF
TGTGCCAGCAGCTTAGGGGGACTAGCGGGGCCTCTCGAGCAGTACTTC
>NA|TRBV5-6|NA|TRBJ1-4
CASSPTGRGGEKLFF
TGTGCCAGCAGCCCAACCGGGAGGGGCGGTGAAAAACTGTTTTTT
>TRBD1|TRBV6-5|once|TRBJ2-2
CASSYWGQPNTGELFF
TGTGCCAGCAGTTACTGGGGACAGCCGAACACCGGGGAGCTGTTTTTT
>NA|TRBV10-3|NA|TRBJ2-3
CAIRSPGEGGTDTQYF
TGTGCCATCAGGTCCCCAGGGGAGGGAGGCACAGATACGCAGTATTTT
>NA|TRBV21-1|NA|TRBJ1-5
CASTLGGPQHF
TGTGCCAGCACCCTCGGCGGGCCCCAGCATTTT
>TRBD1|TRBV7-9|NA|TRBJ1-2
CASSPQGPGYGYTF
TGTGCCAGCAGCCCACAGGGGCCTGGCTATGGCTACACCTTC
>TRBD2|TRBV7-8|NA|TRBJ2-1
CASSPRLAGGDEQFF
TGTGCCAGCAGCCCGCGACTAGCGGGGGGGGATGAGCAGTTCTTC
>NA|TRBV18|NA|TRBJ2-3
CASSPDGNTDTQYF
TGTGCCAGCTCACCCGACGGGAACACAGATACGCAGTATTTT
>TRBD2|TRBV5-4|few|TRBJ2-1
CASSREGWANEQFF
TGTGCCAGCAGTCGGGAGGGTTGGGCCAATGAGCAGTTCTTC
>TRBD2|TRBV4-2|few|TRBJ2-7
CASSPGGDEQYF
TGTGCCAGCAGCCCCGGGGGGGACGAGCAGTACTTC
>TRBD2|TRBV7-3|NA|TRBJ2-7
CASSMGTSGEQYF
TGTGCCAGCAGCATGGGGACTAGCGGCGAGCAGTACTTC
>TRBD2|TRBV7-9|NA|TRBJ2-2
CASSPGTSGSAGELFF
TGTGCCAGCAGCCCCGGGACTAGCGGGAGCGCCGGGGAGCTGTTTTTT
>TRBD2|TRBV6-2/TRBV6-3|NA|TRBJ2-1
CASSYPRRGGAGGSNEQFF
TGTGCCAGCAGTTACCCGAGGCGGGGGGGAGCGGGAGGATCCAATGAGCAGTTCTTC
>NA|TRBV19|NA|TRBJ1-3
CASSRAGSGNTIYF
TGTGCCAGCTCACGCGCGGGTTCTGGAAACACCATATATTTT